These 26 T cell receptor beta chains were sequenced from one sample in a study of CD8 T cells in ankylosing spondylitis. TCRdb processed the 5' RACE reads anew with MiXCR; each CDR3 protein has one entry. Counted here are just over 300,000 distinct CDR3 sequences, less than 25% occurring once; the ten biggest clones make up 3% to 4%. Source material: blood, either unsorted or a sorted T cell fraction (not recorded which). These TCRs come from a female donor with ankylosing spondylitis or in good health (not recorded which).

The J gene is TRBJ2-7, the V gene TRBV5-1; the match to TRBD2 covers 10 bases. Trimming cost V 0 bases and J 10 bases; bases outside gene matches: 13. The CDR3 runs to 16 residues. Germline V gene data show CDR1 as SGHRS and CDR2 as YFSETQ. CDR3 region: CASSLAEGLAKGKQYF. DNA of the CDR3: TGCGCCAGCAGCTTGGCCGAGGGACTAGCGAAGGGGAAACAGTACTTC.

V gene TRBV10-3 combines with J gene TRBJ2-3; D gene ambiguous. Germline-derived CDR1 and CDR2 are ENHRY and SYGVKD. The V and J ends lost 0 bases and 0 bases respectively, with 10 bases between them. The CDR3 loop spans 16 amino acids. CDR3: CAISESARTSTDTQYF. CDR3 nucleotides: TGTGCCATCAGTGAGTCGGCGAGAACTAGCACAGATACGCAGTATTTT.

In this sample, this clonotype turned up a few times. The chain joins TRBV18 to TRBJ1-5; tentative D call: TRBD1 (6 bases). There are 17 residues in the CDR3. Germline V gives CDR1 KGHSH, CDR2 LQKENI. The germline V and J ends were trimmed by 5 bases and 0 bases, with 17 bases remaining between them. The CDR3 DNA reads TGTGCCAGCTCATCCGGGGGGGCGCCCTATAGCAATCAGCCCCAGCATTTT. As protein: CASSSGGAPYSNQPQHF.

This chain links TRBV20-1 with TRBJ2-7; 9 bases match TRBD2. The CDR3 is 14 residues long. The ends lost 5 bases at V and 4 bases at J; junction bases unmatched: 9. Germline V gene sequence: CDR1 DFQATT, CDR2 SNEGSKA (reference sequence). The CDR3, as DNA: TGCAGTGCTTACAAGCGGGAGGCCGTTTACGAGCAGTACTTC. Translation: CSAYKREAVYEQYF.

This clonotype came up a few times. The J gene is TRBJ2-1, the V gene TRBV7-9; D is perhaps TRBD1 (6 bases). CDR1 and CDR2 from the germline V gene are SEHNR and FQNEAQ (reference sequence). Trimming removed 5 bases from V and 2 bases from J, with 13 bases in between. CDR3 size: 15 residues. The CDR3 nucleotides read TGTGCCAGCAGCCCTACAGGGAGAACCTACAATGAGCAGTTCTTC. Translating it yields CASSPTGRTYNEQFF.

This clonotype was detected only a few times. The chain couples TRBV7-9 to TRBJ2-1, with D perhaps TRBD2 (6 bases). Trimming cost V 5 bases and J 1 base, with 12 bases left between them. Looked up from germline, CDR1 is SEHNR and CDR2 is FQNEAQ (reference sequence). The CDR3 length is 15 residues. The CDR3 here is CASSHLRGSYNEQFF. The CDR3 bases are TGTGCCAGCAGCCACCTCCGGGGGTCCTACAATGAGCAGTTCTTC. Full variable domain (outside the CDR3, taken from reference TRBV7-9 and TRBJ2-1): DTGVSQNPRHKITKRGQNVTFRCDPISEHNRLYWYRQTLGQGPEFLTYFQNEAQLEKSRLLSDRFSAERPKGSFSTLEIQRTEQGDSAMYLCASSHLRGSYNEQFFGPGTRLTVL.

The CDR3: CASSHGTSLNEQFF. The CDR3 DNA reads as TGTGCCAGCAGCCACGGGACTAGCCTCAATGAGCAGTTCTTC. The rearrangement joins TRBV7-2 to TRBJ2-1; 9 nucleotides agree with TRBD2. The CDR3 is 14 amino acids. V trimming: 5 bases; J trimming: 6 bases; junction bases outside the gene matches: 5. Germline values: CDR1 SGHTA, CDR2 FQGNSA.

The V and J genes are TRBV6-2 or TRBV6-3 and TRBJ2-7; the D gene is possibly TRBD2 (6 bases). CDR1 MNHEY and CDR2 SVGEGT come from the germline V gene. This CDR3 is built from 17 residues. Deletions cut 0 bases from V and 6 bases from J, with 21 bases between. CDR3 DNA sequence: TGTGCCAGCAGTTACTCGAATGGTCGGGAGCAAATTGTCGAGCAGTACTTC. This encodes CASSYSNGREQIVEQYF.

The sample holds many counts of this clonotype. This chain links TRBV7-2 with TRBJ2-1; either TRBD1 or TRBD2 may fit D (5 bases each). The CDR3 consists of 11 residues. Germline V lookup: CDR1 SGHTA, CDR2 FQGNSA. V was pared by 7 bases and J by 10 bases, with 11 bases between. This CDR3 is CASTWGREQFF. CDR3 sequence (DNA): TGTGCCAGCACCTGGGGACGGGAGCAGTTCTTC.

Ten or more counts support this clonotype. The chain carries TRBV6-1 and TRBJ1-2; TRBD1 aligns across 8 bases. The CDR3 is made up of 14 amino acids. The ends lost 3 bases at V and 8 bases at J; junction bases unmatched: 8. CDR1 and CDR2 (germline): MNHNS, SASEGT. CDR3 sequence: CASSDGQGARGYTF. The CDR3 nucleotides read TGTGCCAGCAGTGACGGACAGGGAGCGCGGGGCTACACCTTC.

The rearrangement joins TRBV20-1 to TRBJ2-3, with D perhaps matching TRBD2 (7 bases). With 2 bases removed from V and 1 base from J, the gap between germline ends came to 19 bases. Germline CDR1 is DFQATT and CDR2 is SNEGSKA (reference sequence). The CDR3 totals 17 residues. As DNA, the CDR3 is TGCAGTGCTAGAAGAGGGGCTAGGGGGAGGGGCACAGATACGCAGTATTTT. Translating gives CSARRGARGRGTDTQYF.

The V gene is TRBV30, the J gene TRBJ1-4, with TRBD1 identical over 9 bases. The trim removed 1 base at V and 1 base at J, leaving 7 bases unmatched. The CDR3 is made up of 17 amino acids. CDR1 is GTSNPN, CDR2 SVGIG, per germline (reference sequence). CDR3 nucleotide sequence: TGTGCCTGGAGTGGGAACAGGGGGCAGAGAACTAATGAAAAACTGTTTTTT. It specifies CAWSGNRGQRTNEKLFF.

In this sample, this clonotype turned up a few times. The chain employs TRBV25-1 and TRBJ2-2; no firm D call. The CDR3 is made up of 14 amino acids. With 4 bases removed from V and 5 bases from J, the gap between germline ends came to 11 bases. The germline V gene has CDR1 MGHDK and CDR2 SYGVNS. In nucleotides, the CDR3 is TGTGCCAGCAGTGTTAATAGCCGGACCGGGGAGCTGTTTTTT. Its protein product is CASSVNSRTGELFF.

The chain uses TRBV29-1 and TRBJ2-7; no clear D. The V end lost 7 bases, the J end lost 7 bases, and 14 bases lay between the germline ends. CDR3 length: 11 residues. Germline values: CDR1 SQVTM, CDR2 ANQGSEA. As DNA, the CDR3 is TGCAGCGGTGTGGCCTCTAGGGAGCAGTACTTC. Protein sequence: CSGVASREQYF.

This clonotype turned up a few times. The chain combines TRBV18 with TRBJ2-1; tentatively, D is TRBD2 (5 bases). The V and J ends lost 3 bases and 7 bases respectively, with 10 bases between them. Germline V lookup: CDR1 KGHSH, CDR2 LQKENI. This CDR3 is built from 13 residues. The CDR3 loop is CASSPGRRNEQFF. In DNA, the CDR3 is TGTGCCAGCTCACCGGGGAGACGGAATGAGCAGTTCTTC.

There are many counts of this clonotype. CDR3 sequence: CSVEALHGYTF. The CDR3 nucleotides read TGCAGCGTTGAGGCCCTCCATGGCTACACCTTC. This chain joins TRBV29-1 and TRBJ1-2; D not certain. The V end was cut by 3 bases, the J end by 6 bases, with 8 bases between. Germline assignment: CDR1 SQVTM and CDR2 ANQGSEA. This CDR3 has 11 amino acids.

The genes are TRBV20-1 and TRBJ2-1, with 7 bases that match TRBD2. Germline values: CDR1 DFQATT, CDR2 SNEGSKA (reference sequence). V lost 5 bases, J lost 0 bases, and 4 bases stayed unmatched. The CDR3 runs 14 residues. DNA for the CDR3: TGCAGTGCTCTCGGGGGGACCTCCTACAATGAGCAGTTCTTC. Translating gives CSALGGTSYNEQFF.

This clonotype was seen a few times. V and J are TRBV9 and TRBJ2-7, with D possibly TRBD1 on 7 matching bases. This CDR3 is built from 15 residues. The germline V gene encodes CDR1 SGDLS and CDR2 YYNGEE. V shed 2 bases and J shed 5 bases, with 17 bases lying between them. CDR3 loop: CASSVQGGRVDEQYF. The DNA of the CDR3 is TGTGCCAGCAGCGTCCAGGGGGGACGGGTGGACGAGCAGTACTTC.

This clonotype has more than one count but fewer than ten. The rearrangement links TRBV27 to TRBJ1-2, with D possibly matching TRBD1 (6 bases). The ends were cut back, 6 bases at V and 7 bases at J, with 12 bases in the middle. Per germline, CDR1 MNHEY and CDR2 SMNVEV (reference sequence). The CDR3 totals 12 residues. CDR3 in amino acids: CASRQQGFGYTF. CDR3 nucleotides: TGTGCCAGCAGGCAGCAGGGGTTTGGCTACACCTTC.

In nucleotides, the CDR3 is TGTGCCAGCAGGAGGGCCTCTTCACCCCTCCACTTT. Amino acids: CASRRASSPLHF. The chain has TRBV7-2 and TRBJ1-6; D gene unclear. This CDR3 is 12 amino acids long. The germline gives CDR1 SGHTA, CDR2 FQGNSA. Trimming cost V 6 bases and J 9 bases, with 9 bases left between them.

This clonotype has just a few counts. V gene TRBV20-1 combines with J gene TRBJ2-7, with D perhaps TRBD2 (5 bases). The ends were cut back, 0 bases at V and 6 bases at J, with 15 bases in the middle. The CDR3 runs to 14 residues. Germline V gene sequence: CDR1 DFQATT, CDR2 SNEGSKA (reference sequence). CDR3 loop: CSARDEGTQREQYF. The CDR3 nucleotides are TGCAGTGCTAGAGATGAGGGAACCCAACGCGAGCAGTACTTC.

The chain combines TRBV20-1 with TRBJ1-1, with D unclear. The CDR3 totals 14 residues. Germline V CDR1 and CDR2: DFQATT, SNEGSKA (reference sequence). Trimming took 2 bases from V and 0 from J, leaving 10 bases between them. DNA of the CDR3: TGCAGTGCTAGATTCGACTGGATGAACACTGAAGCTTTCTTT. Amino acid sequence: CSARFDWMNTEAFF.

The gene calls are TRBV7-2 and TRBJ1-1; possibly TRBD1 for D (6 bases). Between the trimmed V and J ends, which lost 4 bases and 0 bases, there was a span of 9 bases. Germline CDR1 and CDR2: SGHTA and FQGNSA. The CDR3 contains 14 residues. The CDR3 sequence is CASSWGLLNTEAFF. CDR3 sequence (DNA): TGTGCCAGCAGCTGGGGGCTTTTGAACACTGAAGCTTTCTTT.

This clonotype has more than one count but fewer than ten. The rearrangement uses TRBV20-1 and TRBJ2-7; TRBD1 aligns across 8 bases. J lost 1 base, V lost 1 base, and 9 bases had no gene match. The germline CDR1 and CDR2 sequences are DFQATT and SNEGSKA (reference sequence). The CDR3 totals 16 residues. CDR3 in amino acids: CSARAPGQVTSYEQYF. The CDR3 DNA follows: TGCAGTGCTAGAGCCCCGGGACAGGTCACTTCCTACGAGCAGTACTTC.

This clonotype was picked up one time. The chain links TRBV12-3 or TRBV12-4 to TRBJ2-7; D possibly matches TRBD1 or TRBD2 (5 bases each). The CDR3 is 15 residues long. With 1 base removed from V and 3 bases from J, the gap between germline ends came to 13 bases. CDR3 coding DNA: TGTGCCAGCAGTTTAGGGGGACCGGGTGGCTACGAGCAGTACTTC. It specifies CASSLGGPGGYEQYF.

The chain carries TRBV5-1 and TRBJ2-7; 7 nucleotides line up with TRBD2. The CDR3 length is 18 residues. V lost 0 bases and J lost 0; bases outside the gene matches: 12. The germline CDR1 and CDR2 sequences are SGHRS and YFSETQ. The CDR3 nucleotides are TGCGCCAGCAGCTTGGGGGCCCAGGGACTACCGAGCTCCTACGAGCAGTACTTC. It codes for CASSLGAQGLPSSYEQYF.